This TCR beta chain is from a study of blood T cell repertoires in COVID-19. Study-wide background: In each case, the material was cDNA or gDNA derived from T cells, B-cell-depleted T cells, or PBMCs.

The CDR3 spans 17 residues. Germline CDR1 MNHEY, CDR2 SMNVEV (reference sequence). V lost 6 bases and J lost 1, with 21 bases in between. In the original workflow: Using reference gene primer amplification, nucleated cell counts were estimated. The assay was immunoSEQ multiplex PCR, and TCRdb's table has in-frame clones only and misses some. That table supplies the V and J calls and clone size; D and trimming were determined from the DNA. The table includes approximately 450,000 clones, 70% to 90% detected once. All enrollees were roughly 18 to 95 years old and from under 25 US areas. Clinical history as reported by participants underpinned cohort assignment.

V usage is TRBV27 and J usage is TRBJ1-1; D is possibly TRBD1 (5 bases). Sequenced sample: PBMCs or T cells enriched from blood (not recorded which). This clonotype was sampled from a young woman with acute COVID-19. Here the CDR3 reads CASRSYRGRGGNTEAFF. Here the CDR3 DNA reads TGTGCCAGCAGATCCTATCGGGGCCGGGGGGGGAACACTGAAGCTTTCTTT.